This T cell receptor (beta chain) was profiled in a study of blood T cell repertoires in COVID-19. Study-level information: COVID-19 samples from acute and convalescent phases originated in the United States, Italy and Spain. Nucleic acid was either cDNA or gDNA, and it came from T cells, B-cell-depleted T cells, or PBMCs.

Germline values: CDR1 SGHRS, CDR2 YFSETQ. The J segment lost 10 bases and the V segment lost 0 bases, leaving 8 bases of the junction unmatched. The length of the CDR3 is 15 residues. In the authors' methods: Quantification of nucleated cells was approximated via reference gene primer amplification. Generated by immunoSEQ multiplex PCR, the TCRdb table keeps only in-frame clones and is missing some. V and J calls and clone size are as listed in that table; D and trimming were resolved from the DNA. The table shows roughly 150,000 clones, with more than 65% occurring only once. This receptor was identified in a woman aged 45 to 65 with acute or convalescent COVID-19. Sequencing used peripheral blood. The V call is TRBV5-1, the J call TRBJ2-1; 9 bases match TRBD2. The CDR3 is CASSLVASGTGEQFF. Written as DNA, the CDR3 is TGCGCCAGCAGCTTGGTGGCTAGCGGGACTGGAGAGCAGTTCTTC.